The 30 T cell receptor beta chains below were found in one sample sequenced in a study of PD-1 blockade in classical Hodgkin lymphoma. Clones were sequenced by immunoSEQ multiplex PCR, and TCRdb holds only the in-frame ones, with some missing. The table has about 27,000 clones, approximately 80% seen once. The patients all showed relapse after autologous stem cell transplantation, while their brentuximab vedotin exposure varied. Using magnetic negative selection, the CD4+ T cells were separated out of thawed PBMCs. The sequenced sample was CD4+ T cells from blood, obtained at baseline. The receptors originated from a human donor with classical Hodgkin lymphoma.

This chain links TRBV29-1 with TRBJ1-1; no clear D gene. V shed 0 bases and J shed 4 bases, with 3 bases lying between them. CDR3 length: 11 amino acids. Looked up from germline, CDR1 is SQVTM and CDR2 is ANQGSEA. CDR3 residues: CSVEEATEAFF. The CDR3 DNA is TGCAGCGTTGAAGAGGCCACTGAAGCTTTCTTT. Combining the CDR3 with reference TRBV29-1 and TRBJ1-1 gives the whole variable domain SAVISQKPSRDICQRGTSLTIQCQVDSQVTMMFWYRQQPGQSLTLIATANQGSEATYESGFVIDKFPISRPNLTFSTLTVSNMSPEDSSIYLCSVEEATEAFFGQGTRLTVV.

V and J are TRBV5-1 and TRBJ1-2, with 10 bases that match TRBD1. The J segment lost 6 bases and the V segment lost 3 bases, leaving 11 bases of the junction unmatched. Germline V lookup: CDR1 SGHRS, CDR2 YFSETQ. The CDR3 extends over 16 amino acids. CDR3 sequence (DNA): TGCGCCAGCAGCTACGGGACAGGGGATAAGGTTGATGGCTACACCTTC. As protein: CASSYGTGDKVDGYTF. Supplemented by reference TRBV5-1 and TRBJ1-2, the full variable domain reads KAGVTQTPRYLIKTRGQQVTLSCSPISGHRSVSWYQQTPGQGLQFLFEYFSETQRNKGNFPGRFSGRQFSNSRSEMNVSTLELGDSALYLCASSYGTGDKVDGYTFGSGTRLTVV.

The J gene is TRBJ1-3, the V gene TRBV11-2; D uncertain. CDR1 and CDR2 from the germline V gene are SGHAT and FQNNGV. The germline V and J ends were trimmed by 4 bases and 0 bases, with 19 bases remaining between them. CDR3 length equals 18 residues. The DNA of the CDR3 is TGTGCCAGCAGCTCACCAACCTCCGCCCGGCACTCTGGAAACACCATATATTTT. Residues: CASSSPTSARHSGNTIYF.

J is TRBJ1-2 and V is TRBV27; D unclear. The CDR3 runs to 13 residues. The germline V gene has CDR1 MNHEY and CDR2 SMNVEV (reference sequence). The ends were cut back, 5 bases at V and 4 bases at J, with 11 bases in the middle. CDR3: CASSIGRSYGYTF. Here the CDR3 DNA reads TGTGCCAGCAGTATCGGACGTAGCTATGGCTACACCTTC.

The CDR3 region has the DNA TGCGCCAGCAGCTTGGGAGCTGCGAACACCGGGGAGCTGTTTTTT. Translated: CASSLGAANTGELFF. This chain uses TRBV5-1 with TRBJ2-2, with D hard to call. CDR3 length: 15 amino acids. Germline-derived CDR1 and CDR2 are SGHRS and YFSETQ. Trimming cost V 0 bases and J 0 bases, with 6 bases left between them.

V and J are TRBV6-1 and TRBJ1-1; D unclear. The germline V gene has CDR1 MNHNS and CDR2 SASEGT. Deletions cut 1 base from V and 10 bases from J, with 10 bases between. The CDR3 contains 12 residues. The CDR3 coding sequence is TGTGCCAGCAGTGAAGGGGGTAGTGCAGCTTTCTTT. Amino acids: CASSEGGSAAFF.

The chain has TRBV4-3 and TRBJ1-5, with D hard to call. CDR1 and CDR2 (germline): LGHNA, YSLEER. V lost 4 bases to trimming and J lost 7 bases, with 14 bases between them. The CDR3 runs 14 residues. CDR3 region: CASSPRGSRQPQHF. The CDR3 bases are TGCGCCAGCAGCCCACGTGGGAGCAGACAGCCCCAGCATTTT.

The chain is built from TRBV11-1 and TRBJ2-7, with D perhaps matching TRBD2 (5 bases). V dropped 5 bases and J dropped 4 bases, with 15 bases sitting between them. The germline CDR1 and CDR2 sequences are SGHAT and FQDESV (reference sequence). CDR3 size: 14 residues. This CDR3 reads CASSGTVAMYEQYF. CDR3 coding DNA: TGTGCCAGCAGCGGAACGGTAGCGATGTACGAGCAGTACTTC.

V usage is TRBV11-3 and J usage is TRBJ1-1; D possibly corresponds to TRBD1 (5 bases). There are 14 residues in the CDR3. In germline, CDR1 is SGHNT, CDR2 YENEEA. Trimming left V 3 bases short and J 1 base short, with 9 bases between. CDR3 sequence reads: CASSLGRENTEAFF. CDR3 nucleotides: TGTGCCAGCAGCTTGGGACGGGAGAACACTGAAGCTTTCTTT.

J is TRBJ2-2 and V is TRBV6-6, with 8 bases fitting TRBD2. This CDR3 is built from 16 residues. V lost 2 bases, J lost 4 bases, and 6 bases stayed unmatched. Germline-derived CDR1 and CDR2 are MNHNY and SVGAGI (reference sequence). CDR3 coding DNA: TGTGCCAGCAGTTACCCACGGGGGGGGGCCACCGGGGAGCTGTTTTTT. The encoded protein is CASSYPRGGATGELFF.

The chain recombines TRBV5-1 with TRBJ1-4; possible D gene TRBD1, 6 bases. Germline V gives CDR1 SGHRS, CDR2 YFSETQ. V was trimmed by 3 bases and J by 6 bases, leaving 9 bases between them. There are 13 residues in the CDR3. The CDR3 DNA reads TGCGCCAGCAGCTACAGGGCGGATGAAAAACTGTTTTTT. Amino acids: CASSYRADEKLFF.

The chain links TRBV19 to TRBJ2-1; possibly TRBD2 for D (5 bases). Trimming took off 8 bases at V and 1 base at J, with 15 bases between the two ends. CDR1 and CDR2 from the germline V gene are LNHDA and SQIVND (reference sequence). The length of the CDR3 is 15 residues. The DNA for the CDR3 is TGTGCCAGTCGACAAGGGCGGGTTTCCTACAATGAGCAGTTCTTC. It encodes CASRQGRVSYNEQFF.

The chain carries TRBV7-2 and TRBJ2-2; perhaps TRBD1 as D (8 bases). The CDR3 spans 14 residues. The V gene lost 6 bases and the J gene lost 5 bases, with 13 bases spanning the gap. Germline lookup yields CDR1 SGHTA and CDR2 FQGNSA. The CDR3 DNA reads TGTGCCAGCAGTTACAGGGGGGGGACCGGGGAGCTGTTTTTT. Translating it yields CASSYRGGTGELFF.

This clone has a single count. V usage is TRBV19 and J usage is TRBJ2-2; 10 nucleotides align to TRBD2. Unmatched junction bases numbered 22, after V lost 5 bases and J lost 7 bases. In germline, CDR1 is LNHDA, CDR2 SQIVND (reference sequence). The CDR3 runs 20 residues. This CDR3 reads CASSLRVGGSGGPGIGELFF. The CDR3 bases are TGTGCCAGTAGTTTAAGAGTGGGTGGTAGCGGGGGGCCCGGAATCGGGGAGCTGTTTTTT.

The V gene is TRBV5-1, the J gene TRBJ2-2, with a tentative D call TRBD2 (6 bases). Germline CDR1 reads SGHRS; CDR2 reads YFSETQ. V was clipped by 0 bases and J by 6 bases, with 18 bases between them. CDR3 size: 17 residues. This CDR3 reads CASSLGVGGGAAGELFF. The CDR3, as DNA: TGCGCCAGCAGCTTGGGGGTCGGTGGAGGGGCCGCCGGGGAGCTGTTTTTT. Combining the CDR3 with reference TRBV5-1 and TRBJ2-2 gives the whole variable domain KAGVTQTPRYLIKTRGQQVTLSCSPISGHRSVSWYQQTPGQGLQFLFEYFSETQRNKGNFPGRFSGRQFSNSRSEMNVSTLELGDSALYLCASSLGVGGGAAGELFFGEGSRLTVL.

The chain has TRBV11-3 and TRBJ2-2; D may be TRBD1 (6 bases). Trimming took off 5 bases at V and 0 bases at J, with 10 bases between the two ends. The germline gives CDR1 SGHNT, CDR2 YENEEA. This CDR3 contains 15 residues. CDR3 DNA: TGTGCCAGCAGCACAGGGTTAACGAACACCGGGGAGCTGTTTTTT. This codes for CASSTGLTNTGELFF.

The genes are TRBV2 and TRBJ2-1, with 10 positions matching TRBD2. V was pared by 7 bases and J by 2 bases, with 8 bases of the junction left unmatched. CDR3 length: 16 residues. CDR1 and CDR2 from the germline V gene are SNHLY and FYNNEI. CDR3 sequence (DNA): TGTGCCAGCATGCTAAGGAGCGGGGGGGCCTACAATGAGCAGTTCTTC. Encoded protein: CASMLRSGGAYNEQFF.

The sample holds one count of this clone. V usage is TRBV10-3 and J usage is TRBJ1-1; D gene uncertain. Germline V gene sequence: CDR1 ENHRY, CDR2 SYGVKD. Between the trimmed V and J ends, which lost 10 bases and 0 bases, there was a span of 12 bases. This CDR3 is 13 amino acids long. CDR3 coding DNA: TGTGCCACTACGACGGAGATGAACACTGAAGCTTTCTTT. Its translation: CATTTEMNTEAFF.

The V and J genes are TRBV19 and TRBJ2-4; TRBD2 might be the D (5 bases). CDR3 size: 15 residues. Trimming took 1 base from V and 3 from J, leaving 10 bases between them. In germline, CDR1 is LNHDA, CDR2 SQIVND (reference sequence). The CDR3 bases are TGTGCCAGTAGTATAGGGGAAGGAGGCAAAAACATTCAGTACTTC. Translated, it gives CASSIGEGGKNIQYF.

V gene TRBV7-9 combines with J gene TRBJ1-1; D may be TRBD1 (5 bases). The length of the CDR3 is 17 residues. Trimming took 1 base from V and 0 from J, leaving 15 bases between them. The V gene's germline CDR1 is SEHNR and CDR2 FQNEAQ (reference sequence). CDR3 amino acids: CASSLVDRLLLNTEAFF. The CDR3 bases are TGTGCCAGCAGCTTAGTCGACAGACTACTCTTGAACACTGAAGCTTTCTTT.

J is TRBJ1-5 and V is TRBV19, with D hard to call. Per germline, CDR1 LNHDA and CDR2 SQIVND (reference sequence). The CDR3 has 17 amino acids. Trimming took 0 bases from V and 0 from J, leaving 12 bases between them. CDR3 sequence (DNA): TGTGCCAGTAGTATAGAGTCGGGAACTTATAGCAATCAGCCCCAGCATTTT. It specifies CASSIESGTYSNQPQHF.

J is TRBJ2-7 and V is TRBV23-1; D may be TRBD1 (6 bases). TRBV23-1 is an open reading frame whose function is uncertain. V dropped 4 bases and J dropped 4 bases, with 14 bases sitting between them. The CDR3 is 14 residues long. The CDR3 reads CASSPTGALYEQYF. CDR3 coding DNA: TGCGCCAGCAGTCCGACAGGAGCCTTATACGAGCAGTACTTC.

The rearrangement uses TRBV5-1 and TRBJ2-7; D is unresolved. The V end lost 2 bases, the J end lost 3 bases, and 9 bases lay between the germline ends. The CDR3 sequence is 13 residues long. Germline CDR1 and CDR2: SGHRS and YFSETQ. Written as DNA, the CDR3 is TGCGCCAGCAGCTTTGGCCAGTACTACGAGCAGTACTTC. Translating gives CASSFGQYYEQYF.

This chain joins TRBV4-3 and TRBJ1-5; 9 bases match TRBD1. CDR1 and CDR2 from the germline V gene are LGHNA and YSLEER. J gave up 7 bases and V 1 base, and 5 bases lay outside the gene matches. This CDR3 has 15 amino acids. For the CDR3, the DNA is TGCGCCAGCAGCCAAGGTACAGGGGGCAGGCAGCCCCAGCATTTT. Its protein product is CASSQGTGGRQPQHF.

The CDR3 DNA sequence: TGTGCCAGTAGTTCCCTTCCTAGAGGGGCTTTCTTT. Translating gives CASSSLPRGAFF. V gene TRBV19 combines with J gene TRBJ1-1, with no clear D. In germline, CDR1 is LNHDA, CDR2 SQIVND (reference sequence). The CDR3 contains 12 residues. V lost 5 bases and J lost 11, with 15 bases in between.

The chain is built from TRBV7-2 and TRBJ2-3, with TRBD2 matching over 9 bases. This CDR3 has 14 amino acids. Losses at the gene ends were 4 bases for V and 5 bases for J; bases not matched to a gene: 4. Germline V gene lookup returns CDR1 SGHTA and CDR2 FQGNSA. This CDR3 reads CASSWSAGGDTQYF. For the CDR3, the DNA is TGTGCCAGCAGCTGGTCAGCGGGGGGAGATACGCAGTATTTT. The complete variable domain, with remaining parts taken from reference TRBV7-2 and TRBJ2-3, reads GAGVSQSPSNKVTEKGKDVELRCDPISGHTALYWYRQSLGQGLEFLIYFQGNSAPDKSGLPSDRFSAERTGGSVSTLTIQRTQQEDSAVYLCASSWSAGGDTQYFGPGTRLTVL.

The chain is built from TRBV30 and TRBJ1-6; no reliable D call. Trimming took off 4 bases at V and 0 bases at J, with 7 bases between the two ends. In germline, CDR1 is GTSNPN, CDR2 SVGIG (reference sequence). This CDR3 contains 14 residues. Here the CDR3 reads CAWTPFSYNSPLHF. CDR3 nucleotide sequence: TGTGCCTGGACCCCCTTCTCCTATAATTCACCCCTCCACTTT.

CDR3 coding DNA: TGTGCCAGTCAGACAGGGGGTGTAGTAGGTGGTACTGAAGCTTTCTTT. Translated: CASQTGGVVGGTEAFF. This chain joins TRBV19 and TRBJ1-1, with TRBD1 identical over 9 bases. CDR3 size: 16 residues. Looked up from germline, CDR1 is LNHDA and CDR2 is SQIVND (reference sequence). The V gene end was trimmed by 8 bases and the J gene end by 5 bases; junction bases not matched to a gene: 15.

This clone appeared once. CDR3 in amino acids: CASSLRAGTNTGELFF. DNA for the CDR3: TGTGCCAGCAGCTTACGAGCGGGGACAAACACCGGGGAGCTGTTTTTT. This chain joins TRBV7-3 and TRBJ2-2; perhaps TRBD2 as D (7 bases). The germline CDR1 and CDR2 sequences are SGHTA and FQGTGA. The V end lost 2 bases, the J end lost 2 bases, and 12 bases lay between the germline ends. The CDR3 extends over 16 amino acids.

The CDR3 region has the DNA TGTGCCAGCAGCTTGGGACCATGGGGGGCGAGGTGGGAAAACATTCAGTACTTC. This translates into CASSLGPWGARWENIQYF. The chain couples TRBV7-2 to TRBJ2-4; D is perhaps TRBD1 or TRBD2 (6 bases each). Between the trimmed V and J ends, which lost 3 bases and 5 bases, there was a span of 23 bases. The CDR3 extends over 18 amino acids. Per the germline V gene, CDR1 is SGHTA and CDR2 is FQGNSA.